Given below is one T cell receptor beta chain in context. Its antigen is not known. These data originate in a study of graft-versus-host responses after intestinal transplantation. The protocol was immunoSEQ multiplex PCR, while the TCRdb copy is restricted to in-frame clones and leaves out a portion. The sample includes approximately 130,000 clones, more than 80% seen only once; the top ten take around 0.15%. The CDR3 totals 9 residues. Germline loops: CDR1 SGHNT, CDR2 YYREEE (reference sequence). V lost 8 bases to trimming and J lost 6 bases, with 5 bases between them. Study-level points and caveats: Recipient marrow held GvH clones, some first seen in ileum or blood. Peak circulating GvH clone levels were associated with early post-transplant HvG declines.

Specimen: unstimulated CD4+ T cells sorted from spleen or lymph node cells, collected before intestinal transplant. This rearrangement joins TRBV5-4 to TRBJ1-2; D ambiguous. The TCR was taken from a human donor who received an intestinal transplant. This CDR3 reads CARMDGYTF. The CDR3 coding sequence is TGTGCCAGGATGGATGGCTACACCTTC.